Following are 14 T cell receptor beta chains from one sample sequenced in a study of blood T cell repertoires in COVID-19. Data came from immunoSEQ multiplex PCR; TCRdb stores just in-frame clones and leaves some out. The sample has about 210,000 clones, 81% seen once. Sample: PBMCs or T cells enriched from blood (not recorded which). The receptors come from a man in his forties who had recovered from COVID-19.

The rearrangement uses TRBV30 and TRBJ1-3; D unresolved. Trimming took off 0 bases at V and 0 bases at J, with 9 bases between the two ends. This CDR3 contains 15 residues. From germline, CDR1 is GTSNPN and CDR2 SVGIG (reference sequence). CDR3 residues: CAWSVGAISGNTIYF. In DNA form, the CDR3 reads TGTGCCTGGAGTGTAGGAGCAATCTCTGGAAACACCATATATTTT.

This clone has a handful of counts. One junction end disagrees with the germline gene, perhaps due to a read error. The chain is built from TRBV12-3 or TRBV12-4 and TRBJ1-1; maybe TRBD1 (6 bases). CDR3 size: 12 residues. This CDR3 reads CASSTGTLSLIF. The CDR3, as DNA: TGTGCCAGCAGTACCGGGACACTGAGTCTAATCTTT.

The chain carries TRBV24-1 and TRBJ1-2; 7 positions match TRBD1. Germline V CDR1 and CDR2: KGHDR, SFDVKD. Trimming took 10 bases from V and 4 from J; bases not matched to a gene: 8. The CDR3 runs to 13 residues. The CDR3 DNA sequence: TGTGCCACTGAGACAGGGCAACTCTATGGCTACACCTTC. It specifies CATETGQLYGYTF.

This clone has only a few counts. The V gene is TRBV18, the J gene TRBJ1-2; D gene unclear. Trimming took off 3 bases at V and 2 bases at J, with 10 bases between the two ends. The CDR3 is made up of 14 amino acids. Germline V gene lookup returns CDR1 KGHSH and CDR2 LQKENI. CDR3 sequence reads: CASSPKELNYGYTF. The CDR3 DNA reads as TGTGCCAGCTCACCCAAAGAGCTCAACTATGGCTACACCTTC.

This rearrangement joins TRBV29-1 to TRBJ2-1, with 8 bases lining up with TRBD1. With 1 base clipped from V and 3 bases from J, the junction kept 2 bases outside the gene matches. The CDR3 sequence is 14 residues long. Germline CDR1 SQVTM, CDR2 ANQGSEA. CDR3 sequence reads: CSVEGQGNYNEQFF. The CDR3, as DNA: TGCAGCGTTGAAGGACAGGGGAACTACAATGAGCAGTTCTTC.

This sequence joins TRBV18 and TRBJ1-6, with D possibly matching TRBD1 (5 bases). Germline V CDR1 and CDR2: KGHSH, LQKENI. CDR3 size: 16 residues. The V end lost 5 bases, the J end lost 7 bases, and 18 bases lay between the germline ends. The CDR3 spells CASSMIQGDTNSPLHF. The DNA of the CDR3 is TGTGCCAGCTCAATGATCCAGGGTGACACGAATTCACCCCTCCACTTT.

V usage is TRBV5-1 and J usage is TRBJ1-5, with D maybe TRBD1 (5 bases). The CDR3 totals 15 residues. Germline CDR1 and CDR2: SGHRS and YFSETQ. The V and J ends lost 4 bases and 3 bases respectively, with 14 bases between them. CDR3 sequence (DNA): TGCGCCAGCAGCCTTTCGGGACTCCACAATCAGCCCCAGCATTTT. Its protein is CASSLSGLHNQPQHF.

About this clone: The sample holds other DNA sequences that translate to the same CDR3. The V call is TRBV11-2, the J call TRBJ2-7; D is undetermined. Between the trimmed V and J ends, which lost 4 bases and 0 bases, there was a span of 4 bases. This CDR3 has 12 residues. Germline V CDR1 and CDR2: SGHAT, FQNNGV. The CDR3 protein is CASSSNSYEQYF. The CDR3 coding sequence is TGTGCCAGCAGCTCCAACTCCTACGAGCAGTACTTC.

A few counts support this clone. The chain joins TRBV28 to TRBJ1-5; perhaps TRBD1 as D (6 bases). Germline values: CDR1 MDHEN, CDR2 SYDVKM. V was clipped by 4 bases and J by 7 bases, with 14 bases between them. The CDR3 runs to 14 residues. Here the CDR3 DNA reads TGTGCCAGCAGTTCACAGGGTCCCAAACAGCCCCAGCATTTT. Translation gives CASSSQGPKQPQHF. Using reference TRBV28 and TRBJ1-5 for the parts outside the CDR3, the full variable domain is DVKVTQSSRYLVKRTGEKVFLECVQDMDHENMFWYRQDPGLGLRLIYFSYDVKMKEKGDIPEGYSVSREKKERFSLILESASTNQTSMYLCASSSQGPKQPQHFGDGTRLSIL.

This chain's CDR3 is CASSLQPRGALPNEQYF. DNA for the CDR3: TGTGCCAGTAGCCTTCAACCCCGGGGGGCCCTTCCCAACGAGCAGTACTTC. This chain connects TRBV19 to TRBJ2-7; D may be TRBD2 (7 bases). The CDR3 is 17 residues long. Trimming stripped 6 bases from V and 5 bases from J, with 26 bases between. CDR1 is LNHDA, CDR2 SQIVND, per germline (reference sequence).

This clone was recorded once. The rearrangement joins TRBV5-1 to TRBJ1-1; no clear D gene. The germline gives CDR1 SGHRS, CDR2 YFSETQ. The CDR3 is made up of 15 amino acids. V was cut by 0 bases and J by 4 bases, with 13 bases left in between. CDR3 protein: CASSLERAVSTEAFF. In DNA, the CDR3 is TGCGCCAGCAGCTTGGAGAGGGCGGTCAGCACTGAAGCTTTCTTT. Filled out from reference TRBV5-1 and TRBJ1-1, the complete variable domain reads KAGVTQTPRYLIKTRGQQVTLSCSPISGHRSVSWYQQTPGQGLQFLFEYFSETQRNKGNFPGRFSGRQFSNSRSEMNVSTLELGDSALYLCASSLERAVSTEAFFGQGTRLTVV.

The J gene is TRBJ2-1, the V gene TRBV20-1, with 15 bases that match TRBD2. CDR3 size: 16 residues. CDR1 is DFQATT and CDR2 is SNEGSKA in the germline V gene (reference sequence). The J segment lost 7 bases and the V segment lost 3 bases, leaving 7 bases of the junction unmatched. The CDR3 nucleotides read TGCAGTGCTAGTAAGAACGGACTAGCGGGAGGGAATGAGCAGTTCTTC. Its protein is CSASKNGLAGGNEQFF.

This clone was counted once. The chain links TRBV27 to TRBJ1-5; 8 bases are shared with TRBD1. Germline V gives CDR1 MNHEY, CDR2 SMNVEV (reference sequence). The CDR3 extends over 16 amino acids. V gave up 2 bases and J gave up 6 bases; unmatched junction bases: 9. Here the CDR3 DNA reads TGTGCCAGCAGTTTAAGGCCAGGGGGCATCGGTCAGCCCCAGCATTTT. Its protein product is CASSLRPGGIGQPQHF.

V gene TRBV3-1 (or the pseudogene TRBV3-2) combines with J gene TRBJ2-7, with a weak D call TRBD1 (6 bases). The CDR3 loop spans 15 amino acids. The germline V and J ends were trimmed by 0 bases and 7 bases, with 16 bases remaining between them. CDR1 is LGHDT, CDR2 YNNKEL, per germline (reference sequence). CDR3 coding DNA: TGTGCCAGCAGCCAAGATTCAGGGGTCGGCCGAGAGCAGTACTTC. Translating it yields CASSQDSGVGREQYF.